This TCR beta chain was recorded in a study of T cell responses to AZD1222 COVID-19 vaccine. The study, taken as a whole, reports: Most donors were white British and more were female, and clonal diversity was possibly underestimated. The peak T cell response came first, and repertoires were sampled only after it. Unmutated variant regions are reportedly the target of nearly half of TCRs that are spike-specific. Baseline antibody screening turned up just a handful of seropositive AZD1222 recipients.

Only in-frame clones appear in the TCRdb table, and some are missing; sequencing was by immunoSEQ multiplex PCR. Of about 110,000 clones listed, nearly 90% are singletons. The germline V and J ends were trimmed by 1 base and 0 bases, with 16 bases remaining between them. The CDR3 is 18 amino acids. Per the germline V gene, CDR1 is KGHSH and CDR2 is LQKENI. This clone came up a few times. Its antigen is unknown. V usage is TRBV18 and J usage is TRBJ1-3; maybe TRBD1 (5 bases). Sequencing was performed on peripheral blood, taken 28 days after the second AZD1222 dose. This clonotype was obtained from an adult who received the AZD1222 COVID-19 vaccine. CDR3 sequence (DNA): TGTGCCAGCTCACCACTTCCCCAGACAGAGAGCTCTGGAAACACCATATATTTT. Its protein is CASSPLPQTESSGNTIYF.